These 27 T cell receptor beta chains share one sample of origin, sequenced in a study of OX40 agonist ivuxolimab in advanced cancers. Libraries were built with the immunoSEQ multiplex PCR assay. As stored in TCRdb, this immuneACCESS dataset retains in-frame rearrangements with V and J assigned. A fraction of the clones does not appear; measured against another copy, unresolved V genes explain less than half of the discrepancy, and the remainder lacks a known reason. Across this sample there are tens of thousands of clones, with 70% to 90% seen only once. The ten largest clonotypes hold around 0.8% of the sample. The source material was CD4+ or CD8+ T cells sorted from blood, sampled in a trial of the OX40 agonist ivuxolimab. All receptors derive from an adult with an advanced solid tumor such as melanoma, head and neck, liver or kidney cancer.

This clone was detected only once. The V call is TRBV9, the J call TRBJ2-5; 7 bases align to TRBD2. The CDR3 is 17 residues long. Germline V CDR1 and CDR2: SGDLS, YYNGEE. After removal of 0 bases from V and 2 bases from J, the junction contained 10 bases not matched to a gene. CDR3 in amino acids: CASSVDPSGSSQETQYF. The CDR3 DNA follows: TGTGCCAGCAGCGTAGACCCTAGCGGCAGTTCACAAGAGACCCAGTACTTC. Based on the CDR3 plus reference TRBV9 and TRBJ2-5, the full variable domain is DSGVTQTPKHLITATGQRVTLRCSPRSGDLSVYWYQQSLDQGLQFLIQYYNGEERAKGNILERFSAQQFPDLHSELNLSSLELGDSALYFCASSVDPSGSSQETQYFGPGTRLLVL.

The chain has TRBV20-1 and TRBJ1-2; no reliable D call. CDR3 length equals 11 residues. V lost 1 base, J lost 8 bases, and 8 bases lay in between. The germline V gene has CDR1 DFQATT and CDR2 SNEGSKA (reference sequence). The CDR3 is CSARVSLGYTF. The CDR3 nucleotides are TGCAGTGCTAGAGTGTCTTTGGGCTACACCTTC.

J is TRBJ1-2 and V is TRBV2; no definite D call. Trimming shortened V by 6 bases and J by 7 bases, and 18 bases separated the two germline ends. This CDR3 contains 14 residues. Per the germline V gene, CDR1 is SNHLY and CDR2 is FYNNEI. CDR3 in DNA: TGTGCCAGCAGCACCCAAATAGAGGGAGTTGGCTACACCTTC. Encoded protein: CASSTQIEGVGYTF.

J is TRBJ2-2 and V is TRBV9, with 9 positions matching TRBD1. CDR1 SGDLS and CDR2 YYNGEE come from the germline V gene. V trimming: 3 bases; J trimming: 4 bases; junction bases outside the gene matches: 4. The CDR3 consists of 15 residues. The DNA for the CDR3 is TGTGCCAGCAGCGCGAGGACAGGGGCCACCGGGGAGCTGTTTTTT. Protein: CASSARTGATGELFF.

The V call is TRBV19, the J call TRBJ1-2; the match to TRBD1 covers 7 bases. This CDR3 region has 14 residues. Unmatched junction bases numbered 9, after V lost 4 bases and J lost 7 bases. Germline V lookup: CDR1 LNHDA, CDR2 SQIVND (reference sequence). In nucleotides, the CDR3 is TGTGCCAGTAGTAACCAGAACAGGGGTACTGGCTACACCTTC. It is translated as CASSNQNRGTGYTF.

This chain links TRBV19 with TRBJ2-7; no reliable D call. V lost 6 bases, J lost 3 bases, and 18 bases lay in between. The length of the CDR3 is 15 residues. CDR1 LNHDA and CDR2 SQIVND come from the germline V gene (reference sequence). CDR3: CASSPQRSNNYEQYF. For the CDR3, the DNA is TGTGCCAGTAGCCCACAGCGATCCAATAACTACGAGCAGTACTTC.

For the CDR3, the DNA is TGCAGTGCTATTTCCGCCTATGGCTACACCTTC. This gives the protein CSAISAYGYTF. V usage is TRBV20-1 and J usage is TRBJ1-2, with D unclear. Germline V gives CDR1 DFQATT, CDR2 SNEGSKA (reference sequence). The CDR3 has 11 residues. V lost 4 bases, J lost 4 bases, and 7 bases lay in between.

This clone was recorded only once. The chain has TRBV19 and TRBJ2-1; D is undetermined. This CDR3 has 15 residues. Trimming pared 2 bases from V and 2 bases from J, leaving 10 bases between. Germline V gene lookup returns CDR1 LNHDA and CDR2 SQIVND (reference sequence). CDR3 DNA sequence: TGTGCCAGTAGTATAACGGACCCGACCTACAATGAGCAGTTCTTC. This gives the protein CASSITDPTYNEQFF.

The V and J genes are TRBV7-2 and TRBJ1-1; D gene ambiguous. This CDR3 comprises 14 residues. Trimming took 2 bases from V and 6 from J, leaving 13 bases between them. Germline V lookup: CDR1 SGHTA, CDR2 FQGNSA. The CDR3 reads CASSLLGGVAEAFF. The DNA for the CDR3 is TGTGCCAGCAGCTTACTGGGAGGAGTGGCTGAAGCTTTCTTT.

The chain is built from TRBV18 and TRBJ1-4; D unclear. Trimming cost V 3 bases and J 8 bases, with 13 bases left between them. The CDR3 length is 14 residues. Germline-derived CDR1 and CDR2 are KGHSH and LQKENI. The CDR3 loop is CASSPLNTGEKLFF. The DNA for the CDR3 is TGTGCCAGCTCACCTTTGAACACCGGGGAAAAACTGTTTTTT. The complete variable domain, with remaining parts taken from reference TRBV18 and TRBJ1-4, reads NAGVMQNPRHLVRRRGQEARLRCSPMKGHSHVYWYRQLPEEGLKFMVYLQKENIIDESGMPKERFSAEFPKEGPSILRIQQVVRGDSAAYFCASSPLNTGEKLFFGSGTQLSVL.

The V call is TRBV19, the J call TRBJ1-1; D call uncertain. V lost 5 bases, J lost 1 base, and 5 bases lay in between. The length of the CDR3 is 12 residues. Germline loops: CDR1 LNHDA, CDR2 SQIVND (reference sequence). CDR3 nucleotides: TGTGCCAGTAGTGGCGAGAACACTGAAGCTTTCTTT. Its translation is CASSGENTEAFF.

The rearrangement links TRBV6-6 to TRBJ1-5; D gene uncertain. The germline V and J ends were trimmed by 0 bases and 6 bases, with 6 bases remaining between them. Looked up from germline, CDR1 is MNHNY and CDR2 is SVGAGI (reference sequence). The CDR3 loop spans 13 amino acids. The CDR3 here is CASSYSGSQPQHF. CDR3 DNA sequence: TGTGCCAGCAGTTACTCGGGTTCTCAGCCCCAGCATTTT.

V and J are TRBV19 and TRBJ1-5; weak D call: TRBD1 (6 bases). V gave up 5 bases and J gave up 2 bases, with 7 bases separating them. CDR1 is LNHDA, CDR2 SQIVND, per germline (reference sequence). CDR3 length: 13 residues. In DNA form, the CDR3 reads TGTGCCAGTAGTGCAGGGGGCAATCAGCCCCAGCATTTT. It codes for CASSAGGNQPQHF.

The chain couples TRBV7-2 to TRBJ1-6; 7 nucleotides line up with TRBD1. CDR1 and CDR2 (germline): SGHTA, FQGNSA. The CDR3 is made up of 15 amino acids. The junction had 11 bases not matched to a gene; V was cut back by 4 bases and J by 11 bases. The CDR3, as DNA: TGTGCCAGCAGCTCAGGGGGGGAGGGAAGGGCACCCCTCCACTTT. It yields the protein CASSSGGEGRAPLHF.

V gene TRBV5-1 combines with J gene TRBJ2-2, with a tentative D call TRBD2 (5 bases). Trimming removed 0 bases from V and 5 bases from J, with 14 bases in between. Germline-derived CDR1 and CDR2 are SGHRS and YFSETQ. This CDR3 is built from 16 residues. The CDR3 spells CASSLEGGFGTGELFF. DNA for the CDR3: TGCGCCAGCAGCTTGGAAGGAGGTTTTGGGACCGGGGAGCTGTTTTTT.

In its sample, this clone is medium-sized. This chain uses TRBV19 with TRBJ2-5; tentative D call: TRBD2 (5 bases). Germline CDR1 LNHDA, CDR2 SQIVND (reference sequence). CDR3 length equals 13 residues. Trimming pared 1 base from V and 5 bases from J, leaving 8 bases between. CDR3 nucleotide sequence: TGTGCCAGTAGTATAGGACCGGGGGAGACCCAGTACTTC. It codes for CASSIGPGETQYF. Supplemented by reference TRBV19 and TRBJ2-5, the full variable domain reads DGGITQSPKYLFRKEGQNVTLSCEQNLNHDAMYWYRQDPGQGLRLIYYSQIVNDFQKGDIAEGYSVSREKKESFPLTVTSAQKNPTAFYLCASSIGPGETQYFGPGTRLLVL.

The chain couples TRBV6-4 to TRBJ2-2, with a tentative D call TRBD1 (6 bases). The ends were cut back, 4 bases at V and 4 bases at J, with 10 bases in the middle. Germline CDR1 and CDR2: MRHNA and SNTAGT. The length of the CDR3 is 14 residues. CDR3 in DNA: TGTGCCAGCAGTGTGAGGGGGAGCACCGGGGAGCTGTTTTTT. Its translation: CASSVRGSTGELFF.

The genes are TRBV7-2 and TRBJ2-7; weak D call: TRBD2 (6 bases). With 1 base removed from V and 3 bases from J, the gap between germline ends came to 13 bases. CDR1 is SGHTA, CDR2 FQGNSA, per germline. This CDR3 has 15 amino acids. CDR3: CASSLGLGQGYEQYF. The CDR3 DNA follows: TGTGCCAGCAGCTTAGGACTAGGGCAGGGCTACGAGCAGTACTTC.

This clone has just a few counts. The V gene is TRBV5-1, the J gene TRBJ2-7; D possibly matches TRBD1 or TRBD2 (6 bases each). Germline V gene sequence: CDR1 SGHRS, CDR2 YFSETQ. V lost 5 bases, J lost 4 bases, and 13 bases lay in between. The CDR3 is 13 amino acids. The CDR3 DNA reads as TGCGCCAGCAGGTCCGAGGGGGGTTACGAGCAGTACTTC. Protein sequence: CASRSEGGYEQYF.

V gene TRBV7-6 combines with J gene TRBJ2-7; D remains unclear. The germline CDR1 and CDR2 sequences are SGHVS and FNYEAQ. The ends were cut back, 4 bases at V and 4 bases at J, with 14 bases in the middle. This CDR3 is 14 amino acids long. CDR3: CASSSTATSYEQYF. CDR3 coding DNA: TGTGCCAGCAGCTCGACCGCGACATCTTACGAGCAGTACTTC.

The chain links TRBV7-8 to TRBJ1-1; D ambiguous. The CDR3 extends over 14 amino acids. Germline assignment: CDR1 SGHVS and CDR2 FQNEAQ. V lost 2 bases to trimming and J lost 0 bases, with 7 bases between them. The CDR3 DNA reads TGTGCCAGCAGCTTAAACAGCTTGAACACTGAAGCTTTCTTT. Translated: CASSLNSLNTEAFF.

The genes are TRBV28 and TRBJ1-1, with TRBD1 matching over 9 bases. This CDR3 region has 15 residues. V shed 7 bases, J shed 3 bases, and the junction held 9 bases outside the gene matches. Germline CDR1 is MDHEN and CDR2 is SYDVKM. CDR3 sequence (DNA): TGTGCCAGCAACCCTCCACGGGACAGGGACACTGAAGCTTTCTTT. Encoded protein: CASNPPRDRDTEAFF.

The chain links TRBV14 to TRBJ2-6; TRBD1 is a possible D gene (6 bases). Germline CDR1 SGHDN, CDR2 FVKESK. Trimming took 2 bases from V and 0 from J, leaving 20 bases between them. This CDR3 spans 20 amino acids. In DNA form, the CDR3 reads TGTGCCAGCAGCCAACAAAACCTTGGACAGCCACTCTCTGGGGCCAACGTCCTGACTTTC. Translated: CASSQQNLGQPLSGANVLTF.

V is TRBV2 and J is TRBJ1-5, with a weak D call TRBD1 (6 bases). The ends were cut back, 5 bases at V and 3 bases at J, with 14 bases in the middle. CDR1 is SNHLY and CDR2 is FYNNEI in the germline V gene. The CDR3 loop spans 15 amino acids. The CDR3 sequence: CASSRRGIYNQPQHF. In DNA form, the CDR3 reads TGTGCCAGCAGTCGCAGGGGAATTTACAATCAGCCCCAGCATTTT.

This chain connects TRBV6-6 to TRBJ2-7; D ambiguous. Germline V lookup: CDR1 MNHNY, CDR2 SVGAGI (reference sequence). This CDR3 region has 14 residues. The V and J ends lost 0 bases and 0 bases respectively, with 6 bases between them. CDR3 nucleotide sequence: TGTGCCAGCAGTTACTCGACGAGCTCCTACGAGCAGTACTTC. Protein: CASSYSTSSYEQYF.

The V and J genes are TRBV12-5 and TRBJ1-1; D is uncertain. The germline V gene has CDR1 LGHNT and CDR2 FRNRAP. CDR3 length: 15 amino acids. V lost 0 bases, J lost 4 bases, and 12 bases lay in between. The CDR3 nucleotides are TGTGCTAGTGGTTTGGTTTTGGGAGGAAGCACTGAAGCTTTCTTT. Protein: CASGLVLGGSTEAFF. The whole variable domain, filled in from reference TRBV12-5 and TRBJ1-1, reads DARVTQTPRHKVTEMGQEVTMRCQPILGHNTVFWYRQTMMQGLELLAYFRNRAPLDDSGMPKDRFSAEMPDATLATLKIQPSEPRDSAVYFCASGLVLGGSTEAFFGQGTRLTVV.

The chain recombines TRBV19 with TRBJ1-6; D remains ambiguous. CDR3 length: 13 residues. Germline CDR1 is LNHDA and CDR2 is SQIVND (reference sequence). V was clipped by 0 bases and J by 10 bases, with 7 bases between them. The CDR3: CASSIDPGSPLHF. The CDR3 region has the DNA TGTGCCAGTAGTATAGATCCGGGATCACCCCTCCACTTT.